These 11 T cell receptor beta chains were sequenced from one sample in a study of PD-L1 blockade in urothelial cancer. Profiled with immunoSEQ multiplex PCR; TCRdb holds only in-frame clones, not every one. The repertoire holds some 76,000 clones, with 85% to 90% as singletons. Sequenced material: PBMCs, taken around atezolizumab (anti-PD-L1) treatment. These receptors all come from a man in his 60s with urothelial cancer.

J is TRBJ1-4 and V is TRBV5-4; TRBD1 might be the D (5 bases). Trimming pared 2 bases from V and 4 bases from J, leaving 12 bases between. Germline values: CDR1 SGHNT, CDR2 YYREEE (reference sequence). This CDR3 has 15 residues. The CDR3 DNA follows: TGTGCCAGCAGCTTCGCGGACACGGATAATGAAAAACTGTTTTTT. Protein sequence: CASSFADTDNEKLFF.

This chain's CDR3 is CAISEGLGGDADTQYF. The CDR3 DNA reads TGTGCCATCAGTGAAGGGTTGGGGGGAGATGCGGATACGCAGTATTTT. This chain links TRBV10-3 with TRBJ2-3; TRBD2 is a possible D gene (6 bases). The CDR3 spans 16 residues. Germline CDR1 ENHRY, CDR2 SYGVKD. Trimming cost V 3 bases and J 6 bases, with 19 bases left between them.

The gene calls are TRBV7-8 and TRBJ2-7; maybe TRBD2 (6 bases). This CDR3 region has 18 residues. Looked up from germline, CDR1 is SGHVS and CDR2 is FQNEAQ. Trimming left V 0 bases short and J 0 bases short, with 18 bases between. In DNA, the CDR3 is TGTGCCAGCAGCTTAGCGTCCCGGCGGGGCCTTAGCTCCTACGAGCAGTACTTC. Translating gives CASSLASRRGLSSYEQYF.

This chain joins TRBV6-4 and TRBJ1-1; tentatively, D is TRBD1 (5 bases). The ends were cut back, 3 bases at V and 4 bases at J, with 9 bases in the middle. The germline CDR1 and CDR2 sequences are MRHNA and SNTAGT. The CDR3 is 13 residues long. CDR3 residues: CASSETVTTEAFF. Written as DNA, the CDR3 is TGTGCCAGCAGTGAGACAGTTACCACTGAAGCTTTCTTT.

The genes are TRBV30 and TRBJ1-6; 7 bases align to TRBD1. The CDR3 is made up of 13 amino acids. CDR1 is GTSNPN, CDR2 SVGIG, per germline (reference sequence). V was clipped by 7 bases and J by 5 bases; unmatched bases: 5. The CDR3 DNA reads as TGTGCCTCCAGGGGACAGCATAATTCACCCCTCCACTTT. Protein product: CASRGQHNSPLHF.

The count of this clone is one. This chain uses TRBV6-1 with TRBJ1-3; D call uncertain. Trimming pared 3 bases from V and 1 base from J, leaving 13 bases between. This CDR3 has 16 residues. Germline values: CDR1 MNHNS, CDR2 SASEGT. The CDR3 here is CASSETGPRSGNTIYF. DNA for the CDR3: TGTGCCAGCAGTGAGACGGGTCCACGTTCTGGAAACACCATATATTTT.

The genes are TRBV27 and TRBJ1-2, with TRBD1 matching 9 bases. V was clipped by 6 bases and J by 1 base; unmatched bases: 9. Germline lookup yields CDR1 MNHEY and CDR2 SMNVEV (reference sequence). CDR3 length: 16 amino acids. The chain's CDR3 is CASRVRQGEFNYGYTF. The DNA of the CDR3 is TGTGCCAGCAGAGTAAGACAGGGGGAATTTAACTATGGCTACACCTTC.

The chain links TRBV27 to TRBJ2-5; TRBD2 agrees at 11 bases. Trimming removed 4 bases from V and 10 bases from J; junction bases left unmatched: 11. The germline V gene encodes CDR1 MNHEY and CDR2 SMNVEV (reference sequence). The CDR3 sequence is 15 residues long. The CDR3 region has the DNA TGTGCCAGCAGTTGGGCTAGCGGGGGGAATATGGGCCAGTACTTC. Protein sequence: CASSWASGGNMGQYF.

The chain employs TRBV11-2 and TRBJ2-7; D is possibly TRBD1 (5 bases). CDR3 size: 12 residues. The germline V gene has CDR1 SGHAT and CDR2 FQNNGV. V lost 5 bases, J lost 3 bases, and 8 bases lay in between. CDR3 in DNA: TGTGCCAGCAGCGGGGCCGTCTACGAGCAGTACTTC. Residues: CASSGAVYEQYF.

The V gene is TRBV5-4, the J gene TRBJ1-1; 9 positions match TRBD1. V lost 2 bases to trimming and J lost 4 bases; unmatched junction nucleotides: 6. Germline-derived CDR1 and CDR2 are SGHNT and YYREEE (reference sequence). The CDR3 spans 15 residues. Here the CDR3 DNA reads TGTGCCAGCAGCTTACAGGGGGCGGGCAGCACTGAAGCTTTCTTT. Translated, it gives CASSLQGAGSTEAFF.

In this sample, this clone turned up once. The rearrangement joins TRBV2 to TRBJ1-5; possible D gene TRBD1, 6 bases. The CDR3 loop spans 12 amino acids. With 6 bases removed from V and 6 bases from J, the gap between germline ends came to 9 bases. The V gene's germline CDR1 is SNHLY and CDR2 FYNNEI. The DNA for the CDR3 is TGTGCCAGCAGGGACAGTATTCAGCCCCAGCATTTT. It codes for CASRDSIQPQHF.